The rows below give T cell receptor beta chains drawn from one sample of a study of blood T cell repertoires in COVID-19. Data came from immunoSEQ multiplex PCR; TCRdb stores just in-frame clones and leaves some out. The sample comprises 120,000 or so clones, around four fifths of which are singletons, and 5.9% rests with the top ten. The material sequenced was peripheral blood. The receptors were sampled from a man older than 75 with active or convalescent COVID-19. Both conserved end residues are part of each CDR3. D genes are given only for firm matches. The size of a clone is reported for some rows only, either as once, few or many, or as a class for expanded clones.

d_gene	v_gene	j_gene	abundance	CDR3aa	CDR3nt
TRBD1	TRBV28	TRBJ1-1	-	CASSLPNRGLFNTEAFF	TGTGCCAGCAGTTTACCCAACAGGGGGCTCTTCAACACTGAAGCTTTCTTT
-	TRBV28	TRBJ2-7	-	CASARHSPYEQYF	TGTGCCAGCGCCAGACATTCCCCCTACGAGCAGTACTTC
-	TRBV21-1	TRBJ1-2	-	CASSFRTGVVWYGYTF	TGTGCCAGCAGCTTTCGGACAGGGGTCGTATGGTATGGCTACACCTTC
-	TRBV6-2/TRBV6-3	TRBJ2-2	-	CASSYSIASWETGELFF	TGTGCCAGCAGTTACTCGATCGCTAGCTGGGAAACCGGGGAGCTGTTTTTT
-	TRBV7-9	TRBJ1-1	-	CATREGLIF	TGTGCCACCCGGGAGGGGCTGATATTT
-	TRBV5-1	TRBJ1-4	-	CASSRGGMGEKLFF	TGCGCCAGCAGCAGAGGAGGGATGGGTGAAAAACTGTTTTTT
-	TRBV29-1	TRBJ2-3	-	CSVESGVASYDTQYF	TGCAGCGTTGAATCCGGGGTGGCGTCGTACGATACGCAGTATTTT
TRBD1	TRBV6-6	TRBJ1-6	once	CASSSLQGPNGSPLHF	TGTGCCAGCAGTTCTCTACAGGGGCCTAACGGATCACCCCTCCACTTT
-	TRBV5-4	TRBJ2-7	-	CASRRGDSYEQYF	TGTGCCAGCAGGCGGGGGGACAGCTACGAGCAGTACTTC
TRBD1	TRBV15	TRBJ2-7	many	CATSREQGADEQYF	TGTGCCACCAGCAGAGAGCAGGGGGCAGACGAGCAGTACTTC
-	TRBV19	TRBJ1-1	-	CASSQQGINTEAFF	TGTGCCAGTAGTCAACAGGGAATCAACACTGAAGCTTTCTTT
-	TRBV4-2	TRBJ2-1	-	CASSQDPQSEQFF	TGTGCCAGCAGCCAAGATCCCCAGTCCGAGCAGTTCTTC
TRBD1	TRBV6-5	TRBJ1-1	-	CASSPHDRAGTFF	TGTGCCAGCAGCCCCCACGACAGGGCGGGAACTTTCTTT
-	TRBV27	TRBJ1-4	-	CASSLSDRNEKLFF	TGTGCCAGCAGTTTATCCGACAGGAATGAAAAACTGTTTTTT
-	TRBV6-2/TRBV6-3	TRBJ1-2	few	CASSPRDILYGYTF	TGTGCCAGCAGTCCGAGGGACATCCTTTATGGCTACACCTTC
-	TRBV28	TRBJ1-1	-	CASRHRDTLSAETFF	TGTGCCAGCAGGCACAGGGATACACTGTCGGCTGAAACTTTCTTT
-	TRBV10-3	TRBJ1-1	many	CAINEPRNTEAFF	TGTGCCATCAACGAGCCAAGGAACACTGAAGCTTTCTTT
TRBD1	TRBV19	TRBJ2-7	once	CASSRTGRPYEQYF	TGTGCCAGTAGTCGGACAGGCCGACCCTACGAGCAGTACTTC
TRBD2	TRBV7-2	TRBJ2-2	-	CASSSTWTSSTGELFF	TGTGCCAGCAGCTCCACTTGGACTAGTTCCACCGGGGAGCTGTTTTTT
TRBD1	TRBV5-1	TRBJ1-2	-	CASSPGQGYGYTF	TGCGCCAGCAGCCCGGGACAGGGCTATGGCTACACCTTC
-	TRBV7-9	TRBJ2-3	-	CASSLAQYAASTDTQYF	TGTGCCAGCAGCTTAGCGCAATACGCCGCGAGCACAGATACGCAGTATTTT
TRBD1	TRBV19	TRBJ2-7	once	CASGDREDEQYF	TGTGCCAGTGGGGACAGGGAGGACGAGCAGTACTTC
-	TRBV7-8	TRBJ1-3	-	CASSLGATSGNTIYF	TGTGCCAGCAGCTTAGGAGCGACGTCTGGAAACACCATATATTTT
-	TRBV10-3	TRBJ2-5	once	CAISNQETQYF	TGTGCCATCAGCAACCAAGAGACCCAGTACTTC